This T cell receptor (beta chain) was retrieved from a study of shared clonotypes between healthy human individuals. In germline, CDR1 is GTSNPN, CDR2 SVGIG (reference sequence). V lost 4 bases and J lost 8, with 17 bases in between. The length of the CDR3 is 13 residues. TCRdb's table, derived via immunoSEQ multiplex PCR, lists solely in-frame clones and lacks some. The table lists about 560,000 clones, 70% to 80% of them singletons. The TCR was taken from a woman aged 40 to 50 in good health. Some clones in this sample may be carry-over from other donors' samples. This chain connects TRBV30 to TRBJ1-2; no definite D call. Sequencing was performed on PBMCs. Here the CDR3 DNA reads TGTGCCTGGAATGTCGGGTCTCCGCGGGGCTACACCTTC. Amino acids: CAWNVGSPRGYTF.